This T cell receptor beta chain was obtained from a study of blood T cell repertoires in COVID-19. Study information: The United States, Italy and Spain were the sources of the acute and convalescent COVID-19 samples. The analysed material was cDNA or gDNA that came from T cells, B-cell-depleted T cells, or PBMCs.

Per the original methods: The assay estimated nucleated cells by amplifying reference gene primers. The protocol was immunoSEQ multiplex PCR, while the TCRdb copy is restricted to in-frame clones and leaves out a portion. That table furnishes V, J and clone size, whereas the DNA furnished D and trimming. The sample lists some 40,000 clones; over 80% were seen once. The germline V gene has CDR1 SGHTA and CDR2 FQGNSA. With 1 base removed from V and 0 bases from J, the gap between germline ends came to 12 bases. This CDR3 comprises 16 residues. The gene calls are TRBV7-2 and TRBJ1-2; D might be TRBD1 (5 bases). Sequences were obtained from peripheral blood. The clonotype comes from an elderly woman with acute or convalescent COVID-19. The CDR3 bases are TGTGCCAGCAGCTTAGGATACAGGAGAGCTAACTATGGCTACACCTTC. Translating it yields CASSLGYRRANYGYTF.